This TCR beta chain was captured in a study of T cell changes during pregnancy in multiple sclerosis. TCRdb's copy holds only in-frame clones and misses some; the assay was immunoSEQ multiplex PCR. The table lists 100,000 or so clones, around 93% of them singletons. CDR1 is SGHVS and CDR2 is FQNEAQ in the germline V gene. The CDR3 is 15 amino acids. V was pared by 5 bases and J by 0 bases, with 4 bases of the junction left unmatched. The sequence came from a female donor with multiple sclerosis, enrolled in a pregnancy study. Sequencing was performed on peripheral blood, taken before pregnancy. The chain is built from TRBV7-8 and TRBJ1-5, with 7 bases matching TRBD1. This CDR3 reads CASSLDRASNQPQHF. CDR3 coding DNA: TGTGCCAGCAGCCTCGACAGGGCTAGCAATCAGCCCCAGCATTTT.